These T cell receptor beta chains were read from a single sample in a study of CD8 T cells in Susac syndrome. TCRdb called the immunoSEQ multiplex PCR reads again in MiXCR, with one record for every CDR3 protein. The sample lists approximately 220,000 distinct CDR3 sequences, around 93% seen once, with 0.07% to 0.095% in the top ten. The sequencing input was CD4+ T cells from PBMCs. All receptors come from a human donor with multiple sclerosis. Both conserved end residues are part of each CDR3. A D gene is named only where the DNA matches it firmly. Expanded clones get a size class; other rows say once, few or many, or leave the size out.

size: .; V: TRBV3-1; J: TRBJ2-7; D: .; CDR3: CASSQGQSSYEQYF; DNA: TGTGCCAGCAGCCAGGGCCAGAGCTCCTACGAGCAGTACTTC
size: .; V: TRBV29-1; J: TRBJ1-1; D: .; CDR3: CSEGRGTEVFF; DNA: TGCAGCGAGGGGCGTGGGACTGAAGTTTTCTTT
size: .; V: TRBV4-1; J: TRBJ1-2; D: TRBD1; CDR3: CASSPPHRGDGYTF; DNA: TGCGCCAGCAGCCCTCCACACAGGGGTGATGGCTACACCTTC
size: .; V: TRBV9; J: TRBJ2-7; D: .; CDR3: CASSVGPRTDSSYEQYF; DNA: TGTGCCAGCAGCGTAGGGCCCCGGACGGACAGCTCCTACGAGCAGTACTTC
size: .; V: TRBV19; J: TRBJ2-3; D: .; CDR3: CASSMTGAGDTQYF; DNA: TGTGCCAGTAGTATGACTGGGGCAGGAGATACGCAGTATTTT
size: .; V: TRBV6-6; J: TRBJ1-5; D: TRBD1; CDR3: CASLRDRVAQPQHF; DNA: TGTGCCAGTCTCCGGGACAGGGTCGCCCAGCCCCAGCATTTT
size: .; V: TRBV20-1; J: TRBJ1-1; D: .; CDR3: CSARIASSGTEAFF; DNA: TGCAGTGCTAGAATTGCATCCTCAGGGACTGAAGCTTTCTTT
size: .; V: TRBV12-3/TRBV12-4; J: TRBJ2-4; D: .; CDR3: CASTPSRRRNIQYF; DNA: TGTGCCAGCACCCCGTCCAGGAGGCGGAACATTCAGTACTTC
size: .; V: TRBV19; J: TRBJ2-5; D: .; CDR3: CASSMGQETQYF; DNA: TGTGCCAGTAGTATGGGACAAGAGACCCAGTACTTC
size: .; V: TRBV20-1; J: TRBJ1-5; D: .; CDR3: CSARDGRDSNQPQHF; DNA: TGCAGTGCTAGAGATGGAAGGGACTCCAATCAGCCCCAGCATTTT
size: once; V: TRBV4-2; J: TRBJ2-1; D: TRBD2; CDR3: CASSTQTSGAYNEQFF; DNA: TGTGCCAGCAGCACCCAGACTAGCGGGGCTTACAATGAGCAGTTCTTC
size: once; V: TRBV9; J: TRBJ2-3; D: .; CDR3: CASSVVPQHTDTQYF; DNA: TGTGCCAGCAGCGTAGTGCCCCAACACACAGATACGCAGTATTTT
size: .; V: TRBV25-1; J: TRBJ1-2; D: TRBD1; CDR3: CASSDWDRGRTYGYTF; DNA: TGTGCCAGCAGTGACTGGGACAGGGGGCGCACCTATGGCTACACCTTC
size: .; V: TRBV30; J: TRBJ2-3; D: .; CDR3: CAWSSGPEVTDTQYF; DNA: TGTGCCTGGAGTTCCGGCCCAGAGGTCACAGATACGCAGTATTTT
size: .; V: TRBV4-2; J: TRBJ2-1; D: .; CDR3: CASSQAVAEPNEQFF; DNA: TGTGCCAGCAGCCAAGCAGTAGCGGAACCCAATGAGCAGTTCTTC
size: .; V: TRBV3-1; J: TRBJ2-1; D: TRBD2; CDR3: CASSPSGGPYNEQFF; DNA: TGTGCCAGCAGTCCCAGCGGGGGGCCTTACAATGAGCAGTTCTTC
size: once; V: TRBV9; J: TRBJ2-7; D: .; CDR3: CASSERPDGEQYF; DNA: TGTGCCAGCAGCGAACGGCCTGATGGCGAGCAGTACTTC
size: .; V: TRBV29-1; J: TRBJ1-1; D: .; CDR3: CSVAAAGETEAFF; DNA: TGCAGCGTTGCGGCAGCGGGGGAAACTGAAGCTTTCTTT
size: .; V: TRBV6-5; J: TRBJ2-7; D: .; CDR3: CASSLARTYEQYF; DNA: TGTGCCAGCTCTTTGGCCAGAACCTACGAGCAGTACTTC
size: .; V: TRBV14; J: TRBJ1-1; D: .; CDR3: CASSQAGHPNTEAFF; DNA: TGTGCCAGCAGCCAGGCGGGACACCCGAACACTGAAGCTTTCTTT
size: .; V: TRBV6-1; J: TRBJ1-5; D: TRBD1; CDR3: CASSPRGPNQPQHF; DNA: TGTGCCAGCAGCCCCAGGGGGCCCAATCAGCCCCAGCATTTT
size: .; V: TRBV3-1; J: TRBJ1-6; D: .; CDR3: CASSQDLGSRSPLHF; DNA: TGTGCCAGCAGCCAAGATCTGGGCAGCAGATCACCCCTCCACTTT
size: .; V: TRBV30; J: TRBJ2-6; D: .; CDR3: CAWRAGANVLTF; DNA: TGTGCCTGGAGGGCTGGGGCCAACGTCCTGACTTTC
size: .; V: TRBV6-6; J: TRBJ2-5; D: .; CDR3: CASRNEETQYF; DNA: TGTGCCAGCAGAAACGAAGAGACCCAGTACTTC
size: .; V: TRBV7-2; J: TRBJ1-5; D: TRBD1; CDR3: CASSPRTGGGNQPQHF; DNA: TGTGCCAGCAGCCCGAGGACAGGGGGCGGTAATCAGCCCCAGCATTTT
size: .; V: TRBV7-2; J: TRBJ2-3; D: TRBD1; CDR3: CASSLVSGQGGTDTQYF; DNA: TGTGCCAGCAGCTTAGTCTCGGGACAGGGAGGGACAGATACGCAGTATTTT